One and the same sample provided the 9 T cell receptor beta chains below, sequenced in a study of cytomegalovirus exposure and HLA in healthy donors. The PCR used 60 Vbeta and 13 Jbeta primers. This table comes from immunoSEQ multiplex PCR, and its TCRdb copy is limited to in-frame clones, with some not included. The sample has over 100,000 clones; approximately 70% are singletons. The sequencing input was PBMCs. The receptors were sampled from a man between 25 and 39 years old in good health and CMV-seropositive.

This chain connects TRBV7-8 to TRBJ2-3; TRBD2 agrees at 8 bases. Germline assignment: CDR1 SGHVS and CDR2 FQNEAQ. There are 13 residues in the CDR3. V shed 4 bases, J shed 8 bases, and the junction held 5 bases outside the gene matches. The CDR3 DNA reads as TGTGCCAGCAGCTCCTATACTAGCGGTACGCAGTATTTT. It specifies CASSSYTSGTQYF.

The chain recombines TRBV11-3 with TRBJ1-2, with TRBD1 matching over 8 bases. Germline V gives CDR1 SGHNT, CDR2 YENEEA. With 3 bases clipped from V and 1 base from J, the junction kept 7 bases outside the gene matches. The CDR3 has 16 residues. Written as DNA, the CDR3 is TGTGCCAGCAGCTTCAGACAGGGGCCATTTAACTATGGCTACACCTTC. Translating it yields CASSFRQGPFNYGYTF.

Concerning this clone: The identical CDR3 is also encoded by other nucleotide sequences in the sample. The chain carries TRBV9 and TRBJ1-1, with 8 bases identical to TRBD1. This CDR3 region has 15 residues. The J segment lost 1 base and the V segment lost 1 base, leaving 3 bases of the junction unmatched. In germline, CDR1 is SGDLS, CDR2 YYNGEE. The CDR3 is CASSVLDRGNTEAFF. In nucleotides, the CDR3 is TGTGCCAGCAGCGTATTAGACAGGGGGAACACTGAAGCTTTCTTT.

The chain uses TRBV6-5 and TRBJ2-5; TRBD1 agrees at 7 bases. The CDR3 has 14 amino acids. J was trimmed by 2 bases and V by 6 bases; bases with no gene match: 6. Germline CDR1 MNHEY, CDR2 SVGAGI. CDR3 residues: CASSRDREQETQYF. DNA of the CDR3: TGTGCCAGCAGCCGTGACAGGGAACAAGAGACCCAGTACTTC.

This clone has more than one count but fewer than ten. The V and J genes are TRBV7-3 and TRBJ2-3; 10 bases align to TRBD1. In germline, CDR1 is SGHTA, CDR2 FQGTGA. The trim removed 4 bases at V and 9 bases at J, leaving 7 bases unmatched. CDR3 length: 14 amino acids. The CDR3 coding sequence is TGTGCCAGCAGCTCCAGGGGGGGACAGGGGACGCAGTATTTT. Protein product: CASSSRGGQGTQYF.

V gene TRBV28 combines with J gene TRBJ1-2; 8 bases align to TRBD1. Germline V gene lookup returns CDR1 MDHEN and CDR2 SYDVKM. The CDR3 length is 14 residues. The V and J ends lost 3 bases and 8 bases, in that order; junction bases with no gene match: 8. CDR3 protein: CASSFLQGVRGYTF. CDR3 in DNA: TGTGCCAGCAGTTTCCTACAGGGGGTACGGGGCTACACCTTC.

CDR3 DNA sequence: TGTGCCAGCAGCTTGGTGGGACTAAGCGGGGAGCTGTTTTTT. Translating gives CASSLVGLSGELFF. The V call is TRBV5-6, the J call TRBJ2-2, with 7 bases matching TRBD2. CDR3 length: 14 residues. The trim removed 0 bases at V and 7 bases at J, leaving 3 bases unmatched. The V gene's germline CDR1 is SGHDT and CDR2 YYEEEE.

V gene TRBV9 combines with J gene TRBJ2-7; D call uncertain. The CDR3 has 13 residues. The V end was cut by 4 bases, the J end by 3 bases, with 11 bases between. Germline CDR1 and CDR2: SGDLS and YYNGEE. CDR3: CASSPKPLYEQYF. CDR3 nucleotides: TGTGCCAGCAGCCCAAAGCCCCTCTACGAGCAGTACTTC.

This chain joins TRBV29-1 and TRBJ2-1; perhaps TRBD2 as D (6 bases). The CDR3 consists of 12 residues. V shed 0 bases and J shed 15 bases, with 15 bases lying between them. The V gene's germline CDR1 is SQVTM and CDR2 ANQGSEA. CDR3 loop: CSVEDGDFRGFF. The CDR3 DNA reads TGCAGCGTTGAAGATGGGGACTTCCGAGGGTTCTTC.